This T cell receptor (beta chain) was identified in a study of blood T cell repertoires in COVID-19. Study at large: PBMCs, B-cell-depleted T cells, or T cells provided the cDNA or gDNA that made up the material.

V gave up 5 bases and J gave up 1 base, with 11 bases separating them. Germline CDR1 is LNHDA and CDR2 is SQIVND (reference sequence). The CDR3 runs 14 residues. How the authors handled the data: Reference gene primers were amplified, and this amplification served to estimate nucleated cell counts. Using immunoSEQ multiplex PCR, the repertoire was profiled, and TCRdb retains in-frame clones only, with some absent. V, J and clone size were drawn from that table, and D and trimming were deduced from the DNA. Among under 130,000 clones listed, about 85% were seen once. The TCR originated in a human donor in a cohort sampled during active COVID-19. The specimen sequenced was peripheral blood. The chain couples TRBV19 to TRBJ1-1; perhaps TRBD1 as D (5 bases). Here the CDR3 DNA reads TGTGCCAGTAGTCCCGTGACAGCGAACACTGAAGCTTTCTTT. Its protein is CASSPVTANTEAFF.